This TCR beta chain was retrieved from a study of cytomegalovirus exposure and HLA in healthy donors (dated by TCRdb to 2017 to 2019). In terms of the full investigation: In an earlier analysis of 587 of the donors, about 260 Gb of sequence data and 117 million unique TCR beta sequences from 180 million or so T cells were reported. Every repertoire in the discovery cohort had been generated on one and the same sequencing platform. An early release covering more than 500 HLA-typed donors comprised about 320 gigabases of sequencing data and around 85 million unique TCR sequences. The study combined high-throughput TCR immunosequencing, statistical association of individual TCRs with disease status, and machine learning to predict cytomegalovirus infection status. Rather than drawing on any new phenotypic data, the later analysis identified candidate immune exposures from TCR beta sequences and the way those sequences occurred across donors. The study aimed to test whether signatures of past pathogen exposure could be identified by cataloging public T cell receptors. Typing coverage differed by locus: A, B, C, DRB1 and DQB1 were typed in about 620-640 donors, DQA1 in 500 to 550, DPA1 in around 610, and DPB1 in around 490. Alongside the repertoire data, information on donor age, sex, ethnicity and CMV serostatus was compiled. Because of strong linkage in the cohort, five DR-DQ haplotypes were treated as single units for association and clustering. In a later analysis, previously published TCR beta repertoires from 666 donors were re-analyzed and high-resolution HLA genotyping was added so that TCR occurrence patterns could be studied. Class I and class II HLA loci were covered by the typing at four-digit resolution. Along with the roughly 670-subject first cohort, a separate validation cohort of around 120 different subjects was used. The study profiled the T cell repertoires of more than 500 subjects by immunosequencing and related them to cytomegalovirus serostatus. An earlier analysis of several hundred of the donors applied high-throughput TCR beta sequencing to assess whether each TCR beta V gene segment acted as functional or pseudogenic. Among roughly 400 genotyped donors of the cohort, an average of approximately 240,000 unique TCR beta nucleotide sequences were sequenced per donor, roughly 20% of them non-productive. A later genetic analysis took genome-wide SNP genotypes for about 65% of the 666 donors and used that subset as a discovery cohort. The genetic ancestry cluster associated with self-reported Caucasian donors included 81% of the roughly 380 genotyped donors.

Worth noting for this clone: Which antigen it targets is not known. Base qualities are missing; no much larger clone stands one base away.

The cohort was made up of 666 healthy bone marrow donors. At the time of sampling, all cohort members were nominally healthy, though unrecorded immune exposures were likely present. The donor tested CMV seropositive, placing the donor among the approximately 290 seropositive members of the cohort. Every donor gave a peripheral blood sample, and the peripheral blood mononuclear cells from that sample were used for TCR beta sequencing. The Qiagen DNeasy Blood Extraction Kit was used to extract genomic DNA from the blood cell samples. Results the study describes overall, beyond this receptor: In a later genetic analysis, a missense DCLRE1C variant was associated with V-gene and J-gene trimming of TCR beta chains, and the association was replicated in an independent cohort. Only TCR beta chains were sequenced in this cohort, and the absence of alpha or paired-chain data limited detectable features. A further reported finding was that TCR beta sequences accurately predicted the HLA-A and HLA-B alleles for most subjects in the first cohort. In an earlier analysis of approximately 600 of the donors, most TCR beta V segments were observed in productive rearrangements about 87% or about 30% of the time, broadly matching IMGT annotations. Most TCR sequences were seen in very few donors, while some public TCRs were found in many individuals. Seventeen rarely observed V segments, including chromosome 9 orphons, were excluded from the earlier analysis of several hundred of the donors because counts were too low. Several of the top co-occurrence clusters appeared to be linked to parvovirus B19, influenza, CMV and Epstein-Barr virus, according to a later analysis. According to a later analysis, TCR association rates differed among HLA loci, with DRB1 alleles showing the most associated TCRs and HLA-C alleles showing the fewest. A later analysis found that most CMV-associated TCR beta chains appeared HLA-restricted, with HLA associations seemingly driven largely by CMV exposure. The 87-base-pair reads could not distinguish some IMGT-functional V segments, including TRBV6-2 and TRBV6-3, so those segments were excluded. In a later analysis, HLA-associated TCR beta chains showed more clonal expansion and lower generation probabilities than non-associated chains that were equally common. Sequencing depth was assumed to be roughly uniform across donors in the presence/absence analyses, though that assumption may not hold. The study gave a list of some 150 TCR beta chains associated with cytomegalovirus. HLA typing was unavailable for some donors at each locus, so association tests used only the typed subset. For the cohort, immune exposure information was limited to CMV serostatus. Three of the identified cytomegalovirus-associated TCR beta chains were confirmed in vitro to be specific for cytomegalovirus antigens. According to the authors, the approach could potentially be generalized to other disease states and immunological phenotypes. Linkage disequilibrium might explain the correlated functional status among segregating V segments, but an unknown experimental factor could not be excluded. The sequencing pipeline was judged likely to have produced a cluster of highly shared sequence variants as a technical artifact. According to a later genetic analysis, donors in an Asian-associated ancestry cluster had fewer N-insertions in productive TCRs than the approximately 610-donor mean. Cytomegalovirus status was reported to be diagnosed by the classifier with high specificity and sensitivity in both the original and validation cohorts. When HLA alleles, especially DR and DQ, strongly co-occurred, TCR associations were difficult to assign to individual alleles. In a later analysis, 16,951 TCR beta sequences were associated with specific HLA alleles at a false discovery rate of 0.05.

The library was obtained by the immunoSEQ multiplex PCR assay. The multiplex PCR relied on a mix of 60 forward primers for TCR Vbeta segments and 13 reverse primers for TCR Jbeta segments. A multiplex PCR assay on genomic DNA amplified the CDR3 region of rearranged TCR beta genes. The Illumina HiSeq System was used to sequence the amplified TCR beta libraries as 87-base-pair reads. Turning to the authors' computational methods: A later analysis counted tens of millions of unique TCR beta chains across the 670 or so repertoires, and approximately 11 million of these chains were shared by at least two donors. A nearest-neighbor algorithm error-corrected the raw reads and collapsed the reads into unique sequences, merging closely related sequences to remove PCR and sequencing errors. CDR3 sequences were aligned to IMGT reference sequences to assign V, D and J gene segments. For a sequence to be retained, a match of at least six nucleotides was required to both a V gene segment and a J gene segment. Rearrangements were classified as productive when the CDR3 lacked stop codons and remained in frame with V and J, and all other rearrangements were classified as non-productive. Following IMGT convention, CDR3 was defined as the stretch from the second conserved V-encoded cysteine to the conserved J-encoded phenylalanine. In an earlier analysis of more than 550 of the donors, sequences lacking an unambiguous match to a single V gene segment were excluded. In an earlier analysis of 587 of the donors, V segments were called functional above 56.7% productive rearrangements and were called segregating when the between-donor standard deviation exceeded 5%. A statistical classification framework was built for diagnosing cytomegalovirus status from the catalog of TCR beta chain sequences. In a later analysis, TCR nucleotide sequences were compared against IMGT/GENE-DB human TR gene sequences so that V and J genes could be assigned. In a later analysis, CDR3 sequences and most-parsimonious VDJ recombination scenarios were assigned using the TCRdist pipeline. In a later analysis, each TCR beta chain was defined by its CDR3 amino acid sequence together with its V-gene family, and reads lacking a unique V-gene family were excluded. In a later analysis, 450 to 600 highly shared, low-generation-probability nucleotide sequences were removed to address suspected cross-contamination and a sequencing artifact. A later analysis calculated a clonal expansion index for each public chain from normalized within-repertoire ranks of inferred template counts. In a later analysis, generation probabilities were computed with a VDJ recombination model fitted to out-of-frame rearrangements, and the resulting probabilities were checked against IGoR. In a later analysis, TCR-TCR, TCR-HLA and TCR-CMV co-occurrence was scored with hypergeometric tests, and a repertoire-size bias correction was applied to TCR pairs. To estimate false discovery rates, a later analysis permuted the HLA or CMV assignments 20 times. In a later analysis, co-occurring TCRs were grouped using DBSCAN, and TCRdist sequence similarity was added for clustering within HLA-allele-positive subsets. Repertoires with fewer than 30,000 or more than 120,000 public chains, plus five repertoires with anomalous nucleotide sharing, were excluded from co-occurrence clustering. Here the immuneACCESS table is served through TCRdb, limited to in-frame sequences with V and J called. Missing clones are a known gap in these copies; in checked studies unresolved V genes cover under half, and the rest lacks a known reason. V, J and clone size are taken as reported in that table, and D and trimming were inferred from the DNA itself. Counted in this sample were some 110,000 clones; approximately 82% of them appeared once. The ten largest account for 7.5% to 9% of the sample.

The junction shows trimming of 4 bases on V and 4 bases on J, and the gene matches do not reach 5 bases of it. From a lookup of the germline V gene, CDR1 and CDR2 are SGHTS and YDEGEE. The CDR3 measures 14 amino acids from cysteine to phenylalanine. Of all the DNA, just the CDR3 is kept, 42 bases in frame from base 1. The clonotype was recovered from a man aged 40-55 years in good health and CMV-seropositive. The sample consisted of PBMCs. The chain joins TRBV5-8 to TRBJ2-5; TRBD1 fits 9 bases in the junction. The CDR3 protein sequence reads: CASSIPDRGETQYF. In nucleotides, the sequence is TGTGCCAGCAGCATCCCGGACAGGGGAGAGACCCAGTACTTC.